There are a few counts of the clone carrying this T cell receptor beta chain. The antigen is undetermined. These data originate in a study of CD8 T cells in ankylosing spondylitis. Study findings and constraints: In synovial fluid and blood from reactive arthritis, some motif variants were previously reported. Disease-linked clones were reportedly significantly enriched in matched ankylosing spondylitis synovial fluid.

V dropped 2 bases and J dropped 4; count of bases not matched to a gene: 6. The germline V gene has CDR1 MNHNS and CDR2 SASEGT. The CDR3 is 15 residues long. A quantitative 5'-RACE method, one with molecular barcodes, was used to make TCR beta libraries. TCRdb independently ran MiXCR on the 5' RACE reads; one entry per CDR3 protein. The sample has 150,000 to 200,000 distinct CDR3 sequences, roughly 31% seen once. The origin of this receptor is a male donor with ankylosing spondylitis. The V call is TRBV6-1, the J call TRBJ2-3, with TRBD2 identical over 7 bases. The source material was synovial fluid, either unsorted or a sorted T cell fraction (not recorded which). CDR3 in amino acids: CASSEPRTSSDTQYF. CDR3 bases: TGTGCCAGCAGTGAACCGCGGACTAGTTCAGATACGCAGTATTTT.